Sequencing of this TCR beta chain was carried out in a study of cytomegalovirus exposure and HLA in healthy donors. For the study at large: The study placed around 80% of its 350 to 400 genotyped donors in the Caucasian-associated ancestry cluster.

PCR primers comprised 60 Vbeta and 13 Jbeta primers. Some clones are missing from TCRdb's copy, which holds only in-frame ones; the method was immunoSEQ multiplex PCR. The sample has about 120,000 clones, 79% seen once. This clone has just one count. CDR1 and CDR2 from the germline V gene are LNHDA and SQIVND (reference sequence). V was clipped by 7 bases and J by 4 bases; unmatched bases: 10. CDR3 length: 15 amino acids. The sequenced material came from PBMCs. This TCR was sampled from a woman under 30 in good health and CMV-seropositive. The rearrangement uses TRBV19 and TRBJ2-3; 8 nucleotides agree with TRBD2. The CDR3 here is CASNGAGGTPDTQYF. CDR3 sequence (DNA): TGTGCCAGTAACGGGGCGGGAGGCACCCCAGATACGCAGTATTTT.